This TCR beta chain was profiled in a study of blood T cell repertoires in COVID-19. As for the study in general: Researchers got acute and convalescent COVID-19 samples from the United States, Italy and Spain. The cDNA or gDNA used as material had been derived from T cells, B-cell-depleted T cells, or PBMCs.

The CDR3 runs 14 residues. CDR1 SGHTA and CDR2 FQGNSA come from the germline V gene. The V and J ends lost 1 base and 7 bases respectively, with 13 bases between them. TCRdb's table, derived via immunoSEQ multiplex PCR, lists solely in-frame clones and lacks some. The data show approximately 65,000 clones, approximately 80% seen once. The sequenced sample consisted of peripheral blood. This chain connects TRBV7-2 to TRBJ1-1; D ambiguous. The receptor was derived from a woman older than 75 with active or convalescent COVID-19. CDR3 sequence reads: CASSLVLGSGEAFF. The CDR3 bases are TGTGCCAGCAGCTTAGTTCTCGGCTCAGGTGAAGCTTTCTTT.